A single TCR beta chain is shown here with its context. Antigen unknown. Germline V gives CDR1 SGHTA, CDR2 FQGNSA. This CDR3 contains 11 residues. V lost 5 bases, J lost 8 bases, and 9 bases lay in between. These data originate in a study of CD8+ T cells in alopecia areata. About the study: A regimen of oral tofacitinib, 5 to 10 mg twice daily, was given to treated patients.

The study, taken as a whole, reports: Uncertainty remains about how baseline CD8+ expansion links to response, with one nonresponder. In scalp, tofacitinib significantly decreased clonality and expanded CD8+ clones among the top 100.

In each case, RNA was isolated and then reverse transcribed into cDNA as the sequencing template. Profiling relied on immunoSEQ multiplex PCR, and the TCRdb table lists in-frame clones only, not all of them. The sample lists 150,000 to 200,000 clones, 60% occurring once. Treatment defined: oral pan-JAK inhibitor, 5-10 mg twice daily. The clonotype was recovered from a human donor with alopecia areata. This sample comprised CD4+ T cells sorted from blood, obtained at week 24, from a patient treated with tofacitinib. The chain uses TRBV7-2 and TRBJ1-2; possibly TRBD1 for D (5 bases). The CDR3 region has the DNA TGTGCCAGCAGCATGGACACCGGCTACACCTTC. It specifies CASSMDTGYTF. Looking up the rest from reference TRBV7-2 and TRBJ1-2 gives the full variable domain: GAGVSQSPSNKVTEKGKDVELRCDPISGHTALYWYRQSLGQGLEFLIYFQGNSAPDKSGLPSDRFSAERTGGSVSTLTIQRTQQEDSAVYLCASSMDTGYTFGSGTRLTVV.